This TCR beta chain was identified in a study of blood T cell repertoires in COVID-19. About the research overall: The United States, Italy and Spain were the sources of the acute and convalescent COVID-19 samples. T cells, B-cell-depleted T cells, or PBMCs provided the cDNA or gDNA that served as material.

Seattle enrolled patients during active infection and tracked them longitudinally. V lost 1 base, J lost 0 bases, and 6 bases lay in between. Germline assignment: CDR1 SGHTA and CDR2 FQGNSA. This CDR3 contains 14 residues. Clones were sequenced by immunoSEQ multiplex PCR, and TCRdb holds only the in-frame ones, with some missing. The repertoire holds about 160,000 clones, with approximately 87% as singletons. This receptor was taken from a woman aged 70 to 79 with COVID-19, enrolled during active disease. The sample taken for sequencing was peripheral blood. This rearrangement joins TRBV7-2 to TRBJ2-5, with D tentatively TRBD2 (6 bases). The CDR3 loop is CASSLGDYQETQYF. CDR3 coding DNA: TGTGCCAGCAGCTTAGGGGACTACCAAGAGACCCAGTACTTC. Together with reference TRBV7-2 and TRBJ2-5, the CDR3 gives the full variable domain: GAGVSQSPSNKVTEKGKDVELRCDPISGHTALYWYRQSLGQGLEFLIYFQGNSAPDKSGLPSDRFSAERTGGSVSTLTIQRTQQEDSAVYLCASSLGDYQETQYFGPGTRLLVL.